The 25 T cell receptor beta chains given below trace back to one sample, sequenced in a study of blood T cell repertoires in COVID-19. Clones were sequenced by immunoSEQ multiplex PCR, and TCRdb holds only the in-frame ones, with some missing. The table shows about 160,000 clones, with around 90% occurring only once. The sample consisted of peripheral blood. The receptors come from a woman aged 60 to 75 who had recovered from COVID-19.

The chain uses TRBV5-1 and TRBJ1-1; tentatively, D is TRBD1 (6 bases). The V end was cut by 0 bases, the J end by 3 bases, with 18 bases between. This CDR3 has 17 residues. The V gene's germline CDR1 is SGHRS and CDR2 YFSETQ. This CDR3 is CASSLERGQGGYTEAFF. The CDR3 nucleotides are TGCGCCAGCAGCTTGGAGCGGGGGCAGGGTGGGTACACTGAAGCTTTCTTT.

This clone was observed a handful of times. This chain links TRBV4-1 with TRBJ1-5, with 10 bases lining up with TRBD1. V was pared by 1 base and J by 7 bases, with 13 bases of the junction left unmatched. Germline values: CDR1 MGHRA, CDR2 YSYEKL. The CDR3 is 18 residues long. The CDR3 DNA sequence: TGCGCCAGCAGCCAAGCGATCCTCCGGGACAGGGGTCGACAGCCCCAGCATTTT. It is translated as CASSQAILRDRGRQPQHF.

The chain is built from TRBV5-1 and TRBJ1-1; D perhaps matches TRBD1 (5 bases). The CDR3 sequence is 14 residues long. Germline loops: CDR1 SGHRS, CDR2 YFSETQ. Trimming shortened V by 1 base and J by 4 bases, and 11 bases separated the two germline ends. As DNA, the CDR3 is TGCGCCAGCAGCTTGACCGGGGGGAGCACTGAAGCTTTCTTT. Protein product: CASSLTGGSTEAFF.

The chain employs TRBV6-4 and TRBJ2-3, with 7 bases aligning to TRBD2. Per germline, CDR1 MRHNA and CDR2 SNTAGT. The CDR3 has 11 residues. J was trimmed by 10 bases and V by 3 bases; bases with no gene match: 1. For the CDR3, the DNA is TGTGCCAGCAGTGAGGGGAGGGCGCAGTATTTT. This translates into CASSEGRAQYF.

The chain joins TRBV7-9 to TRBJ2-3; D possibly corresponds to TRBD2 (6 bases). The germline CDR1 and CDR2 sequences are SEHNR and FQNEAQ (reference sequence). Trimming removed 1 base from V and 6 bases from J, with 17 bases in between. The CDR3 length is 16 residues. The DNA for the CDR3 is TGTGCCAGCAGCTTAGGACTAGGACTCGATTCCGATACGCAGTATTTT. It yields the protein CASSLGLGLDSDTQYF.

V gene TRBV18 combines with J gene TRBJ2-5, with 7 positions matching TRBD2. This CDR3 comprises 16 residues. Trimming took 3 bases from V and 2 from J; bases not matched to a gene: 9. Germline values: CDR1 KGHSH, CDR2 LQKENI. The CDR3 DNA sequence: TGTGCCAGCTCACCGGCGTTGTGGGGGGGACAAGAGACCCAGTACTTC. It translates to CASSPALWGGQETQYF.

As for this clone: This same CDR3 is encoded by further DNA sequences in the sample. The chain recombines TRBV7-9 with TRBJ1-3; 9 bases are shared with TRBD1. The CDR3 runs to 15 residues. Unmatched junction bases numbered 3, after V lost 5 bases and J lost 1 base. The V gene's germline CDR1 is SEHNR and CDR2 FQNEAQ (reference sequence). CDR3 region: CASSKQGASGNTIYF. In nucleotides, the CDR3 is TGTGCCAGCAGCAAACAGGGGGCTTCTGGAAACACCATATATTTT.

The rearrangement joins TRBV4-2 to TRBJ2-5, with 15 bases that match TRBD2. The CDR3 extends over 17 amino acids. V lost 0 bases to trimming and J lost 7 bases; unmatched junction nucleotides: 6. CDR1 LGHNA and CDR2 YNFKEQ come from the germline V gene. Written as DNA, the CDR3 is TGTGCCAGCAGCCAAGACTTACTGGGACTAGCGGGGGGGACCCAGTACTTC. Amino acids: CASSQDLLGLAGGTQYF.

The CDR3 reads CASSRVGQGASRSLHF. The CDR3 region has the DNA TGCGCCAGCAGCCGAGTTGGGCAGGGGGCGAGTAGGTCCCTCCACTTT. The chain uses TRBV5-1 and TRBJ1-6, with TRBD1 identical over 8 bases. Germline values: CDR1 SGHRS, CDR2 YFSETQ. The CDR3 has 16 amino acids. V gave up 4 bases and J gave up 14 bases; unmatched junction bases: 17.

This sequence joins TRBV19 and TRBJ1-1; weak D call: TRBD1 (5 bases). This CDR3 is 13 amino acids long. Germline CDR1 LNHDA, CDR2 SQIVND (reference sequence). Trimming took 6 bases from V and 2 from J, leaving 10 bases between them. In DNA form, the CDR3 reads TGTGCCAGTAGCCTCGACAGAAACACTGAAGCTTTCTTT. Protein product: CASSLDRNTEAFF.

The rearrangement uses TRBV3-1 (or the pseudogene TRBV3-2) and TRBJ2-1; 12 nucleotides match TRBD2. The CDR3 length is 15 residues. The junction had 6 bases not matched to a gene; V was cut back by 6 bases and J by 6 bases. From germline, CDR1 is LGHDT and CDR2 YNNKEL (reference sequence). Here the CDR3 DNA reads TGTGCCAGCAGTCCTAGCGGGGGGGGGCCCAATGAGCAGTTCTTC. Its translation is CASSPSGGGPNEQFF.

The CDR3 sequence is CASSQPGQSTEAFF. CDR3 nucleotides: TGTGCCAGCAGCCAACCCGGACAGTCCACTGAAGCTTTCTTT. The rearrangement links TRBV4-2 to TRBJ1-1; a possible D gene is TRBD1 (6 bases). The CDR3 totals 14 residues. CDR1 is LGHNA, CDR2 YNFKEQ, per germline. Trimming stripped 2 bases from V and 4 bases from J, with 11 bases between.

This sequence joins TRBV6-1 and TRBJ2-2, with TRBD2 as a possible D gene (7 bases). The CDR3 length is 15 residues. Trimming took off 0 bases at V and 3 bases at J, with 8 bases between the two ends. CDR1 is MNHNS, CDR2 SASEGT, per germline. In DNA form, the CDR3 reads TGTGCCAGCAGTGAAGCCGGGGGGCACACCGGGGAGCTGTTTTTT. Protein product: CASSEAGGHTGELFF.

The genes are TRBV28 and TRBJ1-6; tentatively, D is TRBD1 (5 bases). Per the germline V gene, CDR1 is MDHEN and CDR2 is SYDVKM. V was shortened by 6 bases and J by 0 bases, with 15 bases between the two germline ends. This CDR3 spans 17 amino acids. Here the CDR3 DNA reads TGTGCCAGCAGCCTCGCAGGGATCGGCTCCTATAATTCACCCCTCCACTTT. Protein sequence: CASSLAGIGSYNSPLHF.

The V gene is TRBV27, the J gene TRBJ2-5; possible D gene TRBD2, 5 bases. The germline V gene encodes CDR1 MNHEY and CDR2 SMNVEV (reference sequence). CDR3 length equals 16 residues. V was clipped by 4 bases and J by 2 bases, with 17 bases between them. The CDR3 sequence: CASSSQEREWQETQYF. The CDR3 nucleotides are TGTGCCAGCAGTTCCCAGGAGAGGGAGTGGCAAGAGACCCAGTACTTC.

The chain recombines TRBV6-2 or TRBV6-3 with TRBJ2-3; no firm D call. The V and J ends lost 2 bases and 2 bases respectively, with 11 bases between them. The CDR3 totals 15 residues. Germline assignment: CDR1 MNHEY and CDR2 SVGEGT. CDR3 nucleotide sequence: TGTGCCAGCAGTTACGGGTGGGCGAACACAGATACGCAGTATTTT. Protein: CASSYGWANTDTQYF.

The chain carries TRBV6-5 and TRBJ1-2, with D unclear. The CDR3 loop spans 15 amino acids. The ends were cut back, 8 bases at V and 4 bases at J, with 20 bases in the middle. CDR1 and CDR2 (germline): MNHEY, SVGAGI. CDR3 sequence: CASQVEGSDTYGYTF. The CDR3 DNA follows: TGTGCCAGCCAGGTGGAGGGTTCCGACACCTATGGCTACACCTTC.

The chain recombines TRBV7-2 with TRBJ2-7; D remains unclear. The V end was cut by 1 base, the J end by 4 bases, with 8 bases between. This CDR3 has 13 amino acids. Germline-derived CDR1 and CDR2 are SGHTA and FQGNSA. The CDR3 spells CASSLEAEYEQYF. The CDR3 DNA follows: TGTGCCAGCAGCTTAGAGGCGGAGTACGAGCAGTACTTC.

This chain uses TRBV2 with TRBJ1-4; no reliable D call. Germline V gives CDR1 SNHLY, CDR2 FYNNEI. The CDR3 is 18 amino acids. V shed 6 bases and J shed 4 bases, with 24 bases lying between them. DNA for the CDR3: TGTGCCAGCAGAGATCAACTTCTGATACAGACAAATAATGAAAAACTGTTTTTT. This encodes CASRDQLLIQTNNEKLFF.

The chain combines TRBV18 with TRBJ1-2; D not certain. CDR1 and CDR2 (germline): KGHSH, LQKENI. CDR3 length equals 15 residues. The V gene lost 0 bases and the J gene lost 4 bases, with 12 bases spanning the gap. Here the CDR3 DNA reads TGTGCCAGCTCACCACCGGCCGGGGATTTCTATGGCTACACCTTC. It codes for CASSPPAGDFYGYTF.

Here the CDR3 DNA reads TGCGCCAGCAGCCAAGGGGACAGGGGGTCAGGTTCACCCCTCCACTTT. It specifies CASSQGDRGSGSPLHF. The rearrangement uses TRBV4-1 and TRBJ1-6; TRBD1 agrees at 11 bases. J was trimmed by 9 bases and V by 1 base; bases with no gene match: 5. Germline assignment: CDR1 MGHRA and CDR2 YSYEKL. The length of the CDR3 is 16 residues.

V is TRBV5-1 and J is TRBJ2-7, with TRBD1 as a possible D gene (6 bases). The CDR3 contains 14 residues. Germline lookup yields CDR1 SGHRS and CDR2 YFSETQ. V dropped 4 bases and J dropped 3 bases, with 14 bases sitting between them. In nucleotides, the CDR3 is TGCGCCAGCAGCGCAACCTTACAGGGCTACGAGCAGTACTTC. Residues: CASSATLQGYEQYF.

The V and J genes are TRBV4-1 and TRBJ2-7, with 7 bases matching TRBD1. CDR3 length: 15 amino acids. CDR1 is MGHRA, CDR2 YSYEKL, per germline. Losses at the gene ends were 1 base for V and 2 bases for J; bases not matched to a gene: 5. As DNA, the CDR3 is TGCGCCAGCAGCCAAGTTTCGACAGGGACCTACGAGCAGTACTTC. This codes for CASSQVSTGTYEQYF.

The J gene is TRBJ1-2, the V gene TRBV5-1, with unresolved D. This CDR3 has 16 residues. Looked up from germline, CDR1 is SGHRS and CDR2 is YFSETQ. The V end lost 5 bases, the J end lost 2 bases, and 19 bases lay between the germline ends. DNA for the CDR3: TGCGCCAGCAGTAGAGGAGATGTGGGAGTGAACTATGGCTACACCTTC. Translated: CASSRGDVGVNYGYTF.

The chain links TRBV2 to TRBJ1-1; 8 bases agree with TRBD1. V was pared by 4 bases and J by 5 bases, with 3 bases of the junction left unmatched. CDR1 SNHLY and CDR2 FYNNEI come from the germline V gene. This CDR3 has 13 amino acids. This CDR3 is CASSGQGWTEAFF. CDR3 sequence (DNA): TGTGCCAGCAGTGGACAGGGGTGGACTGAAGCTTTCTTT.